Listed here are 28 T cell receptor beta chains from one sample, sequenced in a study of T cell repertoires in cytomegalovirus infection. These receptors are not linked to any known antigen. In TCRdb, the reads were re-called with MiXCR into one record per CDR3 protein. Of approximately 71,000 distinct CDR3 sequences in the sample, 20% to 25% were seen once. This sample comprised CD8+ T cells from cultured PBMCs, obtained from culture after CMV antigen stimulation. Every receptor here comes from a human donor in good health (CMV status not recorded). Some clones in this sample may be carry-over from other donors' samples.

This chain uses TRBV27 with TRBJ2-7; 9 bases agree with TRBD1. Germline lookup yields CDR1 MNHEY and CDR2 SMNVEV (reference sequence). CDR3 size: 15 residues. Trimming at V came to 5 bases and at J to 3 bases, leaving 8 bases not matched to a gene. The CDR3 spells CASSTSGTGYYEQYF. The CDR3 DNA is TGTGCCAGCAGTACCTCCGGGACAGGGTACTACGAGCAGTACTTC.

This clonotype was seen only a few times. The chain has TRBV7-2 and TRBJ2-5; D not resolved. Trimming removed 5 bases from V and 5 bases from J, with 12 bases in between. This CDR3 is built from 13 residues. The germline CDR1 and CDR2 sequences are SGHTA and FQGNSA. This CDR3 is CASSPSYPETQYF. The CDR3 DNA follows: TGTGCCAGCAGCCCATCCTACCCGGAGACCCAGTACTTC.

This clonotype was found a few times. The chain joins TRBV12-3 or TRBV12-4 to TRBJ2-2; possible D gene TRBD1, 5 bases. With 3 bases removed from V and 5 bases from J, the gap between germline ends came to 13 bases. CDR3 length: 15 amino acids. As DNA, the CDR3 is TGTGCCAGCAGTTTGGAAAGGGGTAGGACCGGGGAGCTGTTTTTT. This sequence encodes CASSLERGRTGELFF.

J is TRBJ2-5 and V is TRBV12-3 or TRBV12-4; D is unresolved. The germline V and J ends were trimmed by 7 bases and 2 bases, with 11 bases remaining between them. This CDR3 contains 13 residues. In DNA form, the CDR3 reads TGTGCCAGCACTCCCCCCGGACAAGAGACCCAGTACTTC. It translates to CASTPPGQETQYF.

This chain connects TRBV2 to TRBJ1-4, with 10 positions matching TRBD1. Germline trimming cut 3 bases from V and 7 bases from J; bases unmatched to any gene: 14. There are 18 residues in the CDR3. CDR1 and CDR2 from the germline V gene are SNHLY and FYNNEI. Here the CDR3 DNA reads TGTGCCAGCAGTGAGGTCCTGACAATCAGGGACAGGGGTGAAAAACTGTTTTTT. This sequence encodes CASSEVLTIRDRGEKLFF.

DNA of the CDR3: TGTGCCAGCAGTTTACTAGGGTCTGGGGCCAACGTCCTGACTTTC. Translated, it gives CASSLLGSGANVLTF. The chain joins TRBV27 to TRBJ2-6; no reliable D call. The CDR3 consists of 15 residues. V was clipped by 2 bases and J by 1 base, with 6 bases between them. Germline CDR1 is MNHEY and CDR2 is SMNVEV (reference sequence).

The CDR3, as DNA: TGTGCCAGCAGCTTATCCGCCTCGGGGGGGCCGAGGACAGATACGCAGTATTTT. Translated, it gives CASSLSASGGPRTDTQYF. The chain employs TRBV7-2 and TRBJ2-3; 8 nucleotides align to TRBD2. The germline V gene encodes CDR1 SGHTA and CDR2 FQGNSA. This CDR3 has 18 residues. The V segment lost 2 bases and the J segment 3 bases; nucleotides outside the gene matches: 13.

V usage is TRBV7-6 and J usage is TRBJ2-4; possibly TRBD2 for D (7 bases). The germline CDR1 and CDR2 sequences are SGHVS and FNYEAQ. V dropped 0 bases and J dropped 3 bases, with 12 bases sitting between them. The CDR3 extends over 16 amino acids. CDR3 nucleotides: TGTGCCAGCAGCTTAGCCGCGGGGGCCGACAAAAACATTCAGTACTTC. Residues: CASSLAAGADKNIQYF.

The sample holds a few counts of this clonotype. The chain joins TRBV29-1 to TRBJ1-1, with a possible D match to TRBD1 (6 bases). V was pared by 6 bases and J by 0 bases, with 11 bases between. Germline CDR1 SQVTM, CDR2 ANQGSEA. The CDR3 has 13 residues. CDR3 region: CSVEPGVNTEAFF. The CDR3 DNA sequence: TGCAGCGTCGAACCAGGGGTGAACACTGAAGCTTTCTTT.

The rearrangement links TRBV7-2 to TRBJ2-3; 12 nucleotides agree with TRBD2. Germline V lookup: CDR1 SGHTA, CDR2 FQGNSA. The CDR3 is made up of 20 amino acids. The V gene end was trimmed by 7 bases and the J gene end by 1 base; junction bases not matched to a gene: 18. CDR3 in amino acids: CASILSLGLAGGNRTDTQYF. The CDR3 region has the DNA TGTGCCAGCATCCTCTCCCTAGGGCTAGCGGGGGGGAACCGCACAGATACGCAGTATTTT.

V is TRBV7-9 and J is TRBJ2-7; 9 positions agree with TRBD2. The V segment lost 4 bases and the J segment 2 bases; nucleotides outside the gene matches: 6. Germline V lookup: CDR1 SEHNR, CDR2 FQNEAQ (reference sequence). There are 15 residues in the CDR3. The DNA of the CDR3 is TGTGCCAGCAGCTCTCCAGCGGGGGGAACCTACGAGCAGTACTTC. It encodes CASSSPAGGTYEQYF.

This clonotype was detected a few times. The chain combines TRBV6-1 with TRBJ2-3; possible D gene TRBD2, 7 bases. Trimming removed 2 bases at V and 4 bases at J, with 13 bases between. Looked up from germline, CDR1 is MNHNS and CDR2 is SASEGT. The CDR3 is made up of 15 amino acids. CDR3 coding DNA: TGTGCCAGCAGTGAAAGGGGGGGCCTGGCAGATACGCAGTATTTT. It specifies CASSERGGLADTQYF.

In this sample, this clonotype turned up many times. The chain joins TRBV6-2 or TRBV6-3 to TRBJ2-7; possible D gene TRBD1, 6 bases. Germline values: CDR1 MNHEY, CDR2 SVGEGT. This CDR3 has 13 amino acids. Between the trimmed V and J ends, which lost 7 bases and 2 bases, there was a span of 12 bases. The CDR3 here is CASIGTPTYEQYF. CDR3 bases: TGTGCCAGCATTGGGACACCGACCTACGAGCAGTACTTC.

V usage is TRBV28 and J usage is TRBJ1-5; D is unresolved. The germline V and J ends were trimmed by 3 bases and 1 base, with 7 bases remaining between them. This CDR3 contains 14 residues. The germline V gene has CDR1 MDHEN and CDR2 SYDVKM. The chain's CDR3 is CASSLVPSNQPQHF. CDR3 nucleotide sequence: TGTGCCAGCAGTTTGGTACCGAGCAATCAGCCCCAGCATTTT.

J is TRBJ2-2 and V is TRBV7-2; D unresolved. Germline-derived CDR1 and CDR2 are SGHTA and FQGNSA. This CDR3 contains 13 residues. V lost 5 bases, J lost 3 bases, and 7 bases lay in between. As DNA, the CDR3 is TGTGCCAGCAGCCTCCTGGACACCGGGGAGCTGTTTTTT. This codes for CASSLLDTGELFF.

This chain links TRBV20-1 with TRBJ2-3; no clear D. Germline lookup yields CDR1 DFQATT and CDR2 SNEGSKA (reference sequence). The CDR3 loop spans 13 amino acids. Trimming stripped 3 bases from V and 2 bases from J, with 9 bases between. CDR3 in DNA: TGCAGTGCTAGGGGTCTCACCACAGATACGCAGTATTTT. Translating it yields CSARGLTTDTQYF.

CDR3 sequence: CASSRQGQGRETQYF. The DNA of the CDR3 is TGTGCCAGCTCCCGGCAAGGACAGGGCCGAGAGACCCAGTACTTC. The chain uses TRBV7-9 and TRBJ2-5, with 8 bases fitting TRBD1. Unmatched junction bases numbered 12, after V lost 8 bases and J lost 4 bases. Germline CDR1 is SEHNR and CDR2 is FQNEAQ (reference sequence). The CDR3 is made up of 15 amino acids.

This clonotype was observed a handful of times. The rearrangement joins TRBV20-1 to TRBJ2-7, with D perhaps given as TRBD1 or TRBD2 (5 bases each). V gave up 2 bases and J gave up 2 bases, with 22 bases separating them. The CDR3 extends over 17 amino acids. Germline loops: CDR1 DFQATT, CDR2 SNEGSKA (reference sequence). The CDR3 region has the DNA TGCAGTGCTAGAAGGGGTGAAGGAGGTTCGGGTCCCTACGAGCAGTACTTC. Its translation: CSARRGEGGSGPYEQYF.

The chain is built from TRBV5-6 and TRBJ2-7, with TRBD2 matching over 10 bases. The germline CDR1 and CDR2 sequences are SGHDT and YYEEEE. The CDR3 runs 18 residues. The junction had 11 bases not matched to a gene; V was cut back by 2 bases and J by 0 bases. The CDR3 loop reads CASSFTLAGVLSSYEQYF. The CDR3 DNA reads TGTGCCAGCAGCTTTACGCTAGCGGGGGTTCTAAGCTCCTACGAGCAGTACTTC.

This chain's CDR3 is CASSFARGPYEQYF. The CDR3 coding sequence is TGTGCCAGCAGTTTCGCCAGGGGGCCCTACGAGCAGTACTTC. This chain links TRBV27 with TRBJ2-7, with 8 bases matching TRBD1. Germline CDR1 MNHEY, CDR2 SMNVEV (reference sequence). The CDR3 is 14 residues long. V dropped 3 bases and J dropped 2; count of bases not matched to a gene: 3.

The chain combines TRBV19 with TRBJ2-2; D gene uncertain. Between the trimmed V and J ends, which lost 3 bases and 4 bases, there was a span of 3 bases. Germline lookup yields CDR1 LNHDA and CDR2 SQIVND (reference sequence). The CDR3 runs 12 residues. As DNA, the CDR3 is TGTGCCAGTAGTATCCCCACCGGGGAGCTGTTTTTT. Protein sequence: CASSIPTGELFF.

The chain combines TRBV7-1 with TRBJ2-2, with TRBD2 matching 7 bases. TRBV7-1 is assigned to the ORF class and has an uncertain function. With 5 bases clipped from V and 3 bases from J, the junction kept 9 bases outside the gene matches. The CDR3 extends over 16 amino acids. CDR3 protein: CASSPADAGDTGELFF. The CDR3 bases are TGTGCCAGCAGCCCCGCCGATGCGGGGGACACCGGGGAGCTGTTTTTT.

The chain couples TRBV27 to TRBJ2-7; weak D call: TRBD1 (5 bases). The CDR3 loop spans 15 amino acids. Trimming pared 6 bases from V and 2 bases from J, leaving 17 bases between. Germline V gene data show CDR1 as MNHEY and CDR2 as SMNVEV (reference sequence). In nucleotides, the CDR3 is TGTGCCAGCAGGCGCAGACAGTTCTCTCCCTACGAGCAGTACTTC. Its protein product is CASRRRQFSPYEQYF.

On this clonotype itself: The junction and the germline gene differ at one end; a read error may be behind it. This chain links TRBV7-7 with TRBJ2-7, with 8 bases matching TRBD1. Germline CDR1 reads SSHAT; CDR2 reads FNYEAQ (reference sequence). This CDR3 contains 14 residues. The CDR3 loop reads CASSPGTGTYEQYF. In nucleotides, the CDR3 is TGTGCTAGCAGCCCCGGGACAGGCACCTACGAGCAGTACTTC. Looking up the rest from reference TRBV7-7 and TRBJ2-7 gives the full variable domain: GAGVSQSPRYKVTKRGQDVTLRCDPISSHATLYWYQQALGQGPEFLTYFNYEAQPDKSGLPSDRFSAERPEGSISTLTIQRTEQRDSAMYRCASSPGTGTYEQYFGPGTRLTVT.

This rearrangement joins TRBV10-2 to TRBJ1-1; D may be TRBD1 (6 bases). CDR1 is WSHSY and CDR2 is SAAADI in the germline V gene. The germline V and J ends were trimmed by 2 bases and 6 bases, with 10 bases remaining between them. This CDR3 has 13 residues. The CDR3 DNA sequence: TGCGCCAGCAGTGAGAACAGGGAAGCTGAAGCTTTCTTT. Amino acids: CASSENREAEAFF.

This chain links TRBV7-2 with TRBJ1-1; possible D gene TRBD1, 5 bases. The CDR3 spans 15 residues. CDR1 is SGHTA, CDR2 FQGNSA, per germline. V was shortened by 5 bases and J by 3 bases, with 16 bases between the two germline ends. The CDR3 DNA follows: TGTGCCAGCAGCCCACTTGGGGAGGGGTACACTGAAGCTTTCTTT. It specifies CASSPLGEGYTEAFF.

The chain carries TRBV11-2 and TRBJ1-4; maybe TRBD1 (5 bases). Per the germline V gene, CDR1 is SGHAT and CDR2 is FQNNGV. Trimming removed 2 bases at V and 0 bases at J, with 13 bases between. CDR3 length: 17 amino acids. CDR3 in DNA: TGTGCCAGCAGCTTATCTCGCGAGGGACCAACTAATGAAAAACTGTTTTTT. This codes for CASSLSREGPTNEKLFF.

A few counts support this clonotype. The chain carries TRBV7-8 and TRBJ2-1, with D possibly matching TRBD2 (6 bases). CDR1 and CDR2 from the germline V gene are SGHVS and FQNEAQ. The CDR3 runs to 19 residues. V was pared by 2 bases and J by 5 bases, with 25 bases between. For the CDR3, the DNA is TGTGCCAGCAGCTTATTAGCGACAACTAGCCTTAGACGGAACAATGAGCAGTTCTTC. It encodes CASSLLATTSLRRNNEQFF.